The present TCR beta chain was sequenced within a study of graft-versus-host responses after intestinal transplantation. On the study more broadly: All of the recipients had induction that used anti-thymocyte globulin, then tacrolimus and steroids for approximately 3 years. Study outcomes and limitations: There were GvH clones found in recipient marrow, and some of them appeared first in ileum or blood. Early post-transplant HvG declines tracked with peak circulating GvH clone levels. Within allografts, high graft-versus-host to host-versus-graft clonal ratios were seen among patients with graft-donor T cell macrochimerism.

On this clone: The antigen is unknown.

Trimming left V 2 bases short and J 4 bases short, with 6 bases between. Germline-derived CDR1 and CDR2 are LNHDA and SQIVND (reference sequence). The CDR3 has 13 amino acids. Produced via immunoSEQ multiplex PCR; TCRdb's table is partial and in-frame only. The data show about 82,000 clones, with 91% seen just once and nearly 0.1% held by the top ten. The clonotype originates from a human donor who received an intestinal transplant. The sample consisted of unstimulated CD4+ T cells sorted from spleen or lymph node cells, taken before intestinal transplant. The chain uses TRBV19 and TRBJ1-3; no definite D call. DNA for the CDR3: TGTGCCAGTAGTATATTCGAGGGAAACACCATATATTTT. It is translated as CASSIFEGNTIYF.